Following are 7 T cell receptor beta chains from one sample sequenced in a study of T cell responses to AZD1222 COVID-19 vaccine. Here immunoSEQ multiplex PCR was the method, and the copy in TCRdb shows in-frame clones only, minus some. The sample consists of around 130,000 clones, about 90% of them appearing once. The sequences come from peripheral blood, collected on day 0 of AZD1222 vaccination. The receptors stem from an adult in good health.

The V gene is TRBV25-1, the J gene TRBJ1-1; D is perhaps TRBD1 (5 bases). The CDR3 consists of 12 residues. Trimming removed 1 base from V and 8 bases from J, with 8 bases in between. Per the germline V gene, CDR1 is MGHDK and CDR2 is SYGVNS. Here the CDR3 DNA reads TGTGCCAGCAGTGAATGGGGCAGGGAAGCTTTCTTT. Protein sequence: CASSEWGREAFF. The full variable domain, in which reference TRBV25-1 and TRBJ1-1 provide the parts outside the CDR3, is EADIYQTPRYLVIGTGKKITLECSQTMGHDKMYWYQQDPGMELHLIHYSYGVNSTEKGDLSSESTVSRIRTEHFPLTLESARPSHTSQYLCASSEWGREAFFGQGTRLTVV.

This chain joins TRBV7-3 and TRBJ1-5; D unresolved. Germline V gene lookup returns CDR1 SGHTA and CDR2 FQGTGA. Between the trimmed V and J ends, which lost 5 bases and 2 bases, there was a span of 13 bases. This CDR3 spans 15 amino acids. The CDR3 coding sequence is TGTGCCAGCAGCCCACCACCCGACGGCAATCAGCCCCAGCATTTT. As protein: CASSPPPDGNQPQHF.

V and J are TRBV30 and TRBJ1-5, with a possible D match to TRBD1 (6 bases). The V end was cut by 6 bases, the J end by 3 bases, with 9 bases between. Germline CDR1 is GTSNPN and CDR2 is SVGIG (reference sequence). The CDR3 sequence is 12 residues long. For the CDR3, the DNA is TGTGCCTGTACAGGGAACAATCAGCCCCAGCATTTT. Its protein product is CACTGNNQPQHF.

The J gene is TRBJ1-1, the V gene TRBV18; D possibly corresponds to TRBD1 (6 bases). Trimming removed 6 bases from V and 0 bases from J, with 14 bases in between. The CDR3 is made up of 15 amino acids. Germline assignment: CDR1 KGHSH and CDR2 LQKENI. CDR3 in DNA: TGTGCCAGCTCCCCAGCAAGGACAGTGAACACTGAAGCTTTCTTT. Translated: CASSPARTVNTEAFF.

This chain connects TRBV9 to TRBJ1-5; D gene uncertain. Trimming cost V 0 bases and J 7 bases, with 11 bases left between them. CDR3 size: 14 residues. The germline CDR1 and CDR2 sequences are SGDLS and YYNGEE. The CDR3 DNA is TGTGCCAGCAGCGTAGATGGGATGGACCAGCCCCAGCATTTT. Protein product: CASSVDGMDQPQHF.

This sequence joins TRBV6-2 or TRBV6-3 and TRBJ1-4; 8 nucleotides match TRBD1. The CDR3 sequence is 15 residues long. The trim removed 5 bases at V and 4 bases at J, leaving 6 bases unmatched. Germline V CDR1 and CDR2: MNHEY, SVGEGT. The CDR3 sequence: CASSRGQAYNEKLFF. The CDR3 region has the DNA TGTGCCAGCAGTCGGGGACAGGCTTATAATGAAAAACTGTTTTTT.

This rearrangement joins TRBV27 to TRBJ1-6; D ambiguous. Germline CDR1 and CDR2: MNHEY and SMNVEV (reference sequence). The CDR3 covers 14 residues. V shed 5 bases and J shed 8 bases, with 13 bases lying between them. CDR3 sequence reads: CASSPEAWDSPLHF. CDR3 nucleotides: TGTGCCAGCAGTCCCGAGGCGTGGGATTCACCCCTCCACTTT.